A selection of T cell receptor beta chains follows, all from one sample in a study of regulatory T cells in long-lasting Graves disease. From the multiplex PCR reads, TCRdb called clonotypes with MiXCR, one entry per CDR3 protein. This table holds 540,000 or so distinct CDR3 sequences, approximately 12% found once. The data were also submitted as part of a second study, on T cells in Graves' hyperthyroidism and ophthalmopathy.

The sequencing here drew on peripheral blood mononuclear cells (PBMCs), taken at new diagnosis, from a patient treated with antithyroid drugs. The receptors come from a man younger than 45 with Graves disease. CDR3s leave out the opening cysteine and the closing phenylalanine or tryptophan. Rows give clone size only sometimes, using once, few, many, or a class for an expanded clone.

v_call: TRBV11-2; cdr3_length: 13; clone_size: many; cdr3_aa: ASSLVGETKNIQY
v_call: TRBV6-5; cdr3_length: 13; clone_size: -; cdr3_aa: ASSYMASGRGEQY
v_call: TRBV11-2; cdr3_length: 13; clone_size: many; cdr3_aa: ASSLEGYYNSPLH
v_call: TRBV11-2; cdr3_length: 14; clone_size: many; cdr3_aa: ASSGLGGKLPYEQY
v_call: TRBV30; cdr3_length: 13; clone_size: -; cdr3_aa: AWRPGGTSLDTQY
v_call: TRBV5-1; cdr3_length: 11; clone_size: -; cdr3_aa: ATRTSDTGELF
v_call: TRBV6-1; cdr3_length: 18; clone_size: many; cdr3_aa: ASSEFGTSGRALGRETQY
v_call: TRBV5-5; cdr3_length: 12; clone_size: many; cdr3_aa: ASSSYRGKAEAF
v_call: TRBV11-2; cdr3_length: 12; clone_size: many; cdr3_aa: ASSITTGVHGYT
v_call: TRBV25-1; cdr3_length: 13; clone_size: many; cdr3_aa: ASSDPGGGVNEQF
v_call: TRBV7-2; cdr3_length: 13; clone_size: many; cdr3_aa: ASSLTLGGADTQY
v_call: TRBV29-1; cdr3_length: 12; clone_size: few; cdr3_aa: SVALGWYQETQY
v_call: TRBV12-3/TRBV12-4; cdr3_length: 12; clone_size: -; cdr3_aa: ASGLRSYNYGYT
v_call: TRBV19; cdr3_length: 13; clone_size: few; cdr3_aa: ASSIAQLAKNIQY
v_call: TRBV19; cdr3_length: 11; clone_size: -; cdr3_aa: ASSIDSTYGYT
v_call: TRBV29-1; cdr3_length: 10; clone_size: -; cdr3_aa: SVAPGGYGYT
v_call: TRBV28; cdr3_length: 13; clone_size: many; cdr3_aa: ASRQPGQGTYEQY
v_call: TRBV11-2; cdr3_length: 13; clone_size: many; cdr3_aa: ASSPSPTGIGGYT
v_call: TRBV11-2; cdr3_length: 14; clone_size: many; cdr3_aa: ASSLGVLAIDYEQY
v_call: TRBV2; cdr3_length: 14; clone_size: many; cdr3_aa: ASTYYWGGRTDTQY